The 22 T cell receptor beta chains below all came from one sample that was sequenced in a study of T cell clones after liver transplantation. Alloreactive TCRbeta sequences came from sequencing proliferating CFSE-low cells in the MLR. Clones were read by immunoSEQ multiplex PCR, and TCRdb kept only the in-frame ones, dropping some. In the table there are several thousand clones, about 40% of which are singletons. Their target antigens are unknown. Sample: CD4+ T cells from cultured PBMCs. The receptor set was obtained from a human patient who received a liver transplant. The graft donor may account for some of the T cells.

The rearrangement links TRBV28 to TRBJ2-1, with unresolved D. Germline V gene sequence: CDR1 MDHEN, CDR2 SYDVKM. V lost 7 bases to trimming and J lost 8 bases, with 12 bases between them. The CDR3 has 12 amino acids. The CDR3 spells CASNVWFDEQFF. The CDR3, as DNA: TGTGCCAGCAACGTCTGGTTTGATGAGCAGTTCTTC.

In this sample, this clone turned up a few times. The V call is TRBV7-3, the J call TRBJ1-5; D may be TRBD1 (6 bases). The CDR3 is 13 amino acids. Germline-derived CDR1 and CDR2 are SGHTA and FQGTGA. V was shortened by 6 bases and J by 6 bases, with 12 bases between the two germline ends. CDR3 bases: TGTGCCAGCAGTTTGGGGGGCGGTCAGCCCCAGCATTTT. Amino acid sequence: CASSLGGGQPQHF. Complete variable domain (other parts from reference TRBV7-3 and TRBJ1-5): GAGVSQTPSNKVTEKGKYVELRCDPISGHTALYWYRQSLGQGPEFLIYFQGTGAADDSGLPNDRFFAVRPEGSVSTLKIQRTERGDSAVYLCASSLGGGQPQHFGDGTRLSIL.

The CDR3 region has the DNA TGTGCCAGCAGCTTTTCTACCCACACCGGGGAGCTGTTTTTT. Amino acids: CASSFSTHTGELFF. V usage is TRBV5-6 and J usage is TRBJ2-2, with D hard to call. In germline, CDR1 is SGHDT, CDR2 YYEEEE. This CDR3 comprises 14 residues. Between the trimmed V and J ends, which lost 2 bases and 3 bases, there was a span of 8 bases.

Sample share makes this clone medium-sized. This chain joins TRBV5-1 and TRBJ1-1; unclear D gene. V dropped 4 bases and J dropped 1 base, with 11 bases sitting between them. The CDR3 loop spans 14 amino acids. The germline gives CDR1 SGHRS, CDR2 YFSETQ. CDR3 in DNA: TGCGCCAGCAGCACTAGTAACTCGAACACTGAAGCTTTCTTT. Translation gives CASSTSNSNTEAFF. The full variable domain, rest sourced from reference TRBV5-1 and TRBJ1-1, is KAGVTQTPRYLIKTRGQQVTLSCSPISGHRSVSWYQQTPGQGLQFLFEYFSETQRNKGNFPGRFSGRQFSNSRSEMNVSTLELGDSALYLCASSTSNSNTEAFFGQGTRLTVV.

This clone came up once. The CDR3 loop is CASSIGGAGGQETQYF. The CDR3, as DNA: TGTGCCAGTAGTATAGGGGGGGCCGGAGGACAAGAGACCCAGTACTTC. The J gene is TRBJ2-5, the V gene TRBV19; D may correspond to TRBD1 or TRBD2 (6 bases each). Germline lookup yields CDR1 LNHDA and CDR2 SQIVND (reference sequence). The CDR3 spans 16 residues. V shed 1 base and J shed 2 bases, with 14 bases lying between them.

The J gene is TRBJ2-3, the V gene TRBV4-1; TRBD2 aligns across 9 bases. Germline trimming cut 3 bases from V and 5 bases from J; bases unmatched to any gene: 9. CDR1 MGHRA and CDR2 YSYEKL come from the germline V gene. CDR3 length: 16 amino acids. CDR3 sequence (DNA): TGCGCCAGCAGCCAGGGGGCGGGAGGGTCGTTAGATACGCAGTATTTT. As protein: CASSQGAGGSLDTQYF.

By share of the sample, this clone is medium-sized. The rearrangement links TRBV10-1 to TRBJ2-1, with TRBD1 matching 11 bases. CDR3 size: 14 residues. Trimming cost V 2 bases and J 7 bases; bases outside gene matches: 1. Germline V gene lookup returns CDR1 WNHNN and CDR2 SYGVQD (reference sequence). CDR3 nucleotide sequence: TGCGCCAGCAGTGAGGGGACAGGGGGAAATGAGCAGTTCTTC. As protein: CASSEGTGGNEQFF.

The genes are TRBV27 and TRBJ2-2; 8 nucleotides align to TRBD1. This CDR3 is built from 16 residues. V was clipped by 3 bases and J by 4 bases; unmatched bases: 7. The germline V gene encodes CDR1 MNHEY and CDR2 SMNVEV (reference sequence). CDR3 DNA: TGTGCCAGCAGTTTCAGAGACAGGGGAGGCACCGGGGAGCTGTTTTTT. As protein: CASSFRDRGGTGELFF.

This clone was observed a handful of times. The CDR3 region is CASSHDTGVNTEAFF. Here the CDR3 DNA reads TGCGCCAGCAGCCATGATACAGGGGTGAACACTGAAGCTTTCTTT. The J gene is TRBJ1-1, the V gene TRBV5-1; 7 nucleotides align to TRBD1. The germline V gene has CDR1 SGHRS and CDR2 YFSETQ. With V trimmed by 4 bases and J by 0 bases, 6 bases remained unmatched. The CDR3 contains 15 residues.

This clone occurred a few times. The chain couples TRBV5-5 to TRBJ1-1; D may be TRBD1 (5 bases). The CDR3 totals 12 residues. Germline CDR1 is SGHKS and CDR2 is YYEKEE (reference sequence). V lost 0 bases to trimming and J lost 11 bases, with 11 bases between them. The CDR3 loop reads CASSLVGAGAFF. In DNA form, the CDR3 reads TGTGCCAGCAGCTTGGTAGGGGCTGGGGCTTTCTTT.

The genes are TRBV9 and TRBJ2-2, with unresolved D. V shed 0 bases and J shed 6 bases, with 6 bases lying between them. CDR3 length: 13 residues. CDR1 is SGDLS and CDR2 is YYNGEE in the germline V gene. The CDR3 bases are TGTGCCAGCAGCGTAGAACAGTCCGGGGAGCTGTTTTTT. Translated: CASSVEQSGELFF.

This chain connects TRBV11-2 to TRBJ2-7; 8 bases fit TRBD2. The CDR3 totals 15 residues. Trimming cost V 4 bases and J 2 bases; bases outside gene matches: 7. From germline, CDR1 is SGHAT and CDR2 FQNNGV. CDR3 loop: CASSSGLGGPYEQYF. The CDR3 nucleotides are TGTGCCAGCAGCTCGGGACTAGGAGGTCCCTACGAGCAGTACTTC.

This clone was observed a handful of times. CDR3 sequence reads: CASSEPSGLTQYF. As DNA, the CDR3 is TGTGCCAGCAGTGAACCTAGCGGGTTGACCCAGTACTTC. The chain couples TRBV2 to TRBJ2-5; 8 bases are a match to TRBD2. The germline V gene encodes CDR1 SNHLY and CDR2 FYNNEI. V was clipped by 2 bases and J by 7 bases; unmatched bases: 3. The length of the CDR3 is 13 residues.

This clone is medium-sized by share. The rearrangement links TRBV29-1 to TRBJ2-1, with D unresolved. The CDR3 is 11 residues long. Trimming took off 4 bases at V and 4 bases at J, with 5 bases between the two ends. Germline V gene lookup returns CDR1 SQVTM and CDR2 ANQGSEA. CDR3: CSVGRYNEQFF. CDR3 DNA: TGCAGCGTTGGCAGGTACAATGAGCAGTTCTTC.

In its sample, this clone ranks as medium-sized. This rearrangement joins TRBV5-1 to TRBJ2-3, with a possible D match to TRBD2 (5 bases). The CDR3 is 14 amino acids. Trimming left V 5 bases short and J 5 bases short, with 15 bases between. The germline V gene has CDR1 SGHRS and CDR2 YFSETQ. Here the CDR3 reads CASSEGNPQDTQYF. CDR3 DNA sequence: TGCGCCAGCAGTGAGGGCAACCCCCAAGATACGCAGTATTTT. Combining the CDR3 with reference TRBV5-1 and TRBJ2-3 gives the whole variable domain KAGVTQTPRYLIKTRGQQVTLSCSPISGHRSVSWYQQTPGQGLQFLFEYFSETQRNKGNFPGRFSGRQFSNSRSEMNVSTLELGDSALYLCASSEGNPQDTQYFGPGTRLTVL.

In its sample, this clone ranks as medium-sized (0.01 to 0.1%). The chain has TRBV6-5 and TRBJ1-2; TRBD1 matches 7 bases. Germline V gives CDR1 MNHEY, CDR2 SVGAGI. Germline trimming cut 6 bases from V and 1 base from J; bases unmatched to any gene: 2. This CDR3 region has 13 residues. The CDR3 DNA reads as TGTGCCAGCAGGGGACAGAATAACTATGGCTACACCTTC. It codes for CASRGQNNYGYTF.

The chain couples TRBV28 to TRBJ2-2; TRBD1 aligns across 9 bases. V was pared by 7 bases and J by 1 base, with 7 bases of the junction left unmatched. This CDR3 region has 16 residues. CDR1 is MDHEN and CDR2 is SYDVKM in the germline V gene. CDR3 amino acids: CASTQGGQGNTGELFF. The CDR3 nucleotides read TGTGCCAGCACCCAAGGGGGACAGGGGAACACCGGGGAGCTGTTTTTT.

This chain connects TRBV4-2 to TRBJ1-2; D not certain. Trimming cost V 0 bases and J 3 bases, with 8 bases left between them. Looked up from germline, CDR1 is LGHNA and CDR2 is YNFKEQ. The CDR3 covers 14 residues. CDR3 in DNA: TGTGCCAGCAGCCAAGATCGGGTGGACTATGGCTACACCTTC. It specifies CASSQDRVDYGYTF.

The CDR3 region has the DNA TGTGCCAGCAGCGTAGGACTAGCGGGAGGGCAGGGAGAGACCCAGTACTTC. Residues: CASSVGLAGGQGETQYF. The chain couples TRBV9 to TRBJ2-5; 14 positions match TRBD2. The CDR3 totals 17 residues. Germline CDR1 SGDLS, CDR2 YYNGEE. J gave up 4 bases and V 0 bases, and 5 bases lay outside the gene matches.

By share of the sample, this clone is large (0.1 to 1%). The J gene is TRBJ2-1, the V gene TRBV4-1; D gene uncertain. CDR1 is MGHRA and CDR2 is YSYEKL in the germline V gene. The CDR3 runs 15 residues. V lost 2 bases and J 8 bases, leaving 16 bases between the germline ends. The CDR3 loop reads CASSQHSSETDEQFF. CDR3 DNA: TGCGCCAGCAGCCAACACAGTTCGGAGACGGATGAGCAGTTCTTC.

V and J are TRBV6-1 and TRBJ2-6, with a possible D match to TRBD2 (7 bases). V was trimmed by 4 bases and J by 2 bases, leaving 18 bases between them. The CDR3 consists of 18 residues. Germline CDR1 is MNHNS and CDR2 is SASEGT. In DNA form, the CDR3 reads TGTGCCAGCAGTGGGACTGGGGGGGGCAGGCCTGGGGCCAACGTCCTGACTTTC. Its protein product is CASSGTGGGRPGANVLTF.

By sample share, this clone is medium-sized. The chain carries TRBV21-1 and TRBJ2-2; TRBD1, the table's D call, lacks a check against the DNA. TRBV21-1 is shown as a pseudogene. CDR3 length: 15 residues. CDR3: CASSKWTDNTGELFF. Written as DNA, the CDR3 is TGTGCCAGCAGCAAATGGACAGATAACACCGGGGAGCTGTTTTTT.